This TCR beta chain stems from a study of cytomegalovirus exposure and HLA in healthy donors. Study-level background: Inside one of the first data releases sat about 91 million unique TCRs taken from HLA-typed donors. Notes on the study in general: Earlier findings revealed that most TCR beta V segments proved productive either about 87% or about 30% of the time. According to the study, 160 or so TCR beta chains were cytomegalovirus-associated.

A word on this clone: Its specificity is not known.

60 Vbeta and 13 Jbeta primers were used in PCR. Source study methods: Later, an analysis found tens of millions of unique TCR beta chains, and 8.5 million to 14 million of these were shared. Some clones are missing from TCRdb's copy, which holds only in-frame ones; the method was immunoSEQ multiplex PCR. V and J calls and clone size are copied from that table; D and trimming were computed from the DNA. Of approximately 190,000 clones in the sample, around 87% were seen once. Germline values: CDR1 MGHRA, CDR2 YSYEKL. The CDR3 contains 15 residues. V shed 6 bases, J shed 8 bases, and the junction held 12 bases outside the gene matches.

The TCR originated in a man aged 30-40 years in good health and CMV-seronegative. This chain connects TRBV4-1 to TRBJ2-1, with 8 bases matching TRBD2. Source material: PBMCs. CDR3 DNA: TGCGCCAGCAGTAAGGGACTAGTAGGCCTGGATGAGCAGTTCTTC. It encodes CASSKGLVGLDEQFF.